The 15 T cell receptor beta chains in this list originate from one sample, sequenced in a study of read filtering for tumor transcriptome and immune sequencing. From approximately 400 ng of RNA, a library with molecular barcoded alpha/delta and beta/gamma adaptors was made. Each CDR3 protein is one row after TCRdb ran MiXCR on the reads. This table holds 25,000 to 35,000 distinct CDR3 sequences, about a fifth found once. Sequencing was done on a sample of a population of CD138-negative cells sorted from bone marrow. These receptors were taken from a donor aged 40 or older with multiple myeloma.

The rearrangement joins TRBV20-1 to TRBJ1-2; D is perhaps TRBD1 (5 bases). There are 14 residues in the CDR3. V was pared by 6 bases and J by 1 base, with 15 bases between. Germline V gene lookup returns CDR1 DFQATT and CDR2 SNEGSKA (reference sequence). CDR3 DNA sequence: TGCAGTGCCGTAGACACGGGGGATAACTATGGCTACACCTTC. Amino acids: CSAVDTGDNYGYTF.

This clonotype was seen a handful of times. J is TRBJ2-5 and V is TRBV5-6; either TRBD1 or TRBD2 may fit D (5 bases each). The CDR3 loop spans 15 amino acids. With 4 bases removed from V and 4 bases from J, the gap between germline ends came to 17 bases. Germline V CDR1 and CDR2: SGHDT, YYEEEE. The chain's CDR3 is CASSARTVGVETQYF. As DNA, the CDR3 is TGTGCCAGCAGCGCGAGGACGGTGGGGGTAGAGACCCAGTACTTC.

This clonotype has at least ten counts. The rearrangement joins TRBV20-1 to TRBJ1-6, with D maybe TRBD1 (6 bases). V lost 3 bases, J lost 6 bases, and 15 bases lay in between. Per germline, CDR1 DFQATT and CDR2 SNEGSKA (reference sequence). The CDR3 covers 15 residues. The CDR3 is CSASPGQGVNSPLHF. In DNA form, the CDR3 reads TGCAGTGCTAGTCCGGGACAAGGGGTTAATTCACCCCTCCACTTT.

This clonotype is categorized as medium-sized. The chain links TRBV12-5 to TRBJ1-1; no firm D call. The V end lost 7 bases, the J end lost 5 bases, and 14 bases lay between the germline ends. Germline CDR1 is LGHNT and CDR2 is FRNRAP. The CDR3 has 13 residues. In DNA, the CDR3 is TGTGCTAGTGCCTCTGGAGAGTTGACTGAAGCTTTCTTT. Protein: CASASGELTEAFF.

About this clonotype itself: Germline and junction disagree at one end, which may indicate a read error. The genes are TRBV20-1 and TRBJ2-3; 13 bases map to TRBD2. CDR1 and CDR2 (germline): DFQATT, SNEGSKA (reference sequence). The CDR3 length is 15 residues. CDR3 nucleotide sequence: TGCGGTGCTCTCACTAGCGGGAGGGCCGAAGGTACGCAGTATTTT. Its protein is CGALTSGRAEGTQYF.

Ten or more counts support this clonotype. CDR3 protein: CSDASGITDTQYF. CDR3 DNA sequence: TGCAGCGACGCTTCGGGAATCACAGATACGCAGTATTTT. V and J are TRBV29-1 and TRBJ2-3; D possibly corresponds to TRBD2 (5 bases). V lost 7 bases and J lost 2, with 13 bases in between. This CDR3 has 13 residues. Germline V lookup: CDR1 SQVTM, CDR2 ANQGSEA.

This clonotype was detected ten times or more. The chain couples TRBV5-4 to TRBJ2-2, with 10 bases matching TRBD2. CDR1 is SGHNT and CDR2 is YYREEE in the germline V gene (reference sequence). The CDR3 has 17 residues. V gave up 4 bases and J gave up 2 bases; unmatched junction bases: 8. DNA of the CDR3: TGTGCCAGCAGCCCAAGAATACTAGCGGGAAACACCGGGGAGCTGTTTTTT. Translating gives CASSPRILAGNTGELFF.

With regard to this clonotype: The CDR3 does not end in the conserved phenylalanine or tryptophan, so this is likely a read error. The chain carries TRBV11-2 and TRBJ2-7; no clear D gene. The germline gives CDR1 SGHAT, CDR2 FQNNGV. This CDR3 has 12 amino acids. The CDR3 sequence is CASTLVSYEQYI. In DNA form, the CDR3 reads TGTGCCAGCACCTTAGTCTCGTACGAGCAGTACATC.

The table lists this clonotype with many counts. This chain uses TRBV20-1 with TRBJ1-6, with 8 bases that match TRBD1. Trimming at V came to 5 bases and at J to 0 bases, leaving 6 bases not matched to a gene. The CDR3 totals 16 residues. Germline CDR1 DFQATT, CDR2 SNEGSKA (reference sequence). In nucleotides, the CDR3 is TGCAGTGCTTCGACAGGGGCCAACTCCTATAATTCACCCCTCCACTTT. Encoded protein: CSASTGANSYNSPLHF.

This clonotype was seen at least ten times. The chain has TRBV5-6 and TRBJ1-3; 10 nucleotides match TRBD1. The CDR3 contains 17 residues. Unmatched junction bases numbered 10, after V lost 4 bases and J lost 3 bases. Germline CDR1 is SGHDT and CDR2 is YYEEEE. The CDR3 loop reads CASSASTGGFLGNTIYF. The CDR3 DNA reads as TGTGCCAGCAGCGCGTCGACAGGGGGCTTTCTTGGAAACACCATATATTTT.

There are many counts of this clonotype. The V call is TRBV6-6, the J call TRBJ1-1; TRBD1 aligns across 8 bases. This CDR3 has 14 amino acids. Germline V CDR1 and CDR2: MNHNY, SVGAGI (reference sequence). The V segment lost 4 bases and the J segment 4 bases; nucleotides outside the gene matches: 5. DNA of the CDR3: TGTGCCAGCAGTTTCGGACAGGGTGGCACTGAAGCTTTCTTT. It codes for CASSFGQGGTEAFF.

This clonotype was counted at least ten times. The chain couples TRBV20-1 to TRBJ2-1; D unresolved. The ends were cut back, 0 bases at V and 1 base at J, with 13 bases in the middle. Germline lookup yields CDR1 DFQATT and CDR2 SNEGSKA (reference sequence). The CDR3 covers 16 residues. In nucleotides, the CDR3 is TGCAGTGCTAGAGAGCAGTCAACGAGGTCCTACAATGAGCAGTTCTTC. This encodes CSAREQSTRSYNEQFF.

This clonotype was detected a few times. The CDR3 bases are TGTGCCAGCAGCTTGGTGGACTTCCAAGAGACCCAGTACTTC. Amino acid sequence: CASSLVDFQETQYF. The chain carries TRBV5-6 and TRBJ2-5, with D maybe TRBD2 (5 bases). In germline, CDR1 is SGHDT, CDR2 YYEEEE. CDR3 length equals 14 residues. V was clipped by 0 bases and J by 1 base, with 7 bases between them. The variable domain in full, completed from reference TRBV5-6 and TRBJ2-5, reads DAGVTQSPTHLIKTRGQQVTLRCSPKSGHDTVSWYQQALGQGPQFIFQYYEEEERQRGNFPDRFSGHQFPNYSSELNVNALLLGDSALYLCASSLVDFQETQYFGPGTRLLVL.

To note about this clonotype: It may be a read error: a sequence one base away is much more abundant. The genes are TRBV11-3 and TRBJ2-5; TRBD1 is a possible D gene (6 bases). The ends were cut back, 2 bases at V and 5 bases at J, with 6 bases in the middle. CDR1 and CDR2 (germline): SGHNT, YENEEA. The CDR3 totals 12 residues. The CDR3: CASSLRGETQYF. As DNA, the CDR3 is TGTGCCAGCAGCTTAAGGGGGGAGACCCAGTACTTC.

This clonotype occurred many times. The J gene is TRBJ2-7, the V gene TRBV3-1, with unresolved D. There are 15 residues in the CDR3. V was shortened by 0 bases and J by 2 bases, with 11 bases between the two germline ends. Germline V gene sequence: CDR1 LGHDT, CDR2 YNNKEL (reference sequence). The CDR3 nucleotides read TGTGCCAGCAGCCAAGATATGCACGTTCCCTACGAGCAGTACTTC. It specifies CASSQDMHVPYEQYF.